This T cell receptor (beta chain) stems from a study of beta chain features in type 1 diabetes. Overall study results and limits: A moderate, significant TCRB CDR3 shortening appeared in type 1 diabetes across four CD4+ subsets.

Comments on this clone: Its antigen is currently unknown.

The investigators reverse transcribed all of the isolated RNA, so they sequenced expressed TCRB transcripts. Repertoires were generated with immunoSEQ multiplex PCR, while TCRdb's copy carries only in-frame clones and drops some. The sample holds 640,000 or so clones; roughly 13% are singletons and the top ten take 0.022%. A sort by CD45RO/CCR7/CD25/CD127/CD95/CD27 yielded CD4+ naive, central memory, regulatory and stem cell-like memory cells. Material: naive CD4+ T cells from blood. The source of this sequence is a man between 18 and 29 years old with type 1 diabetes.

As DNA, the CDR3 is TGCGCCAGCAGCCAATACCGACCCGGGGGTCTTACAGATACGCAGTATTTT. Translated, it gives CASSQYRPGGLTDTQYF. This chain connects TRBV4-1 to TRBJ2-3; possibly TRBD2 for D (6 bases). The germline V gene encodes CDR1 MGHRA and CDR2 YSYEKL. This CDR3 is 17 amino acids long. V lost 2 bases to trimming and J lost 3 bases, with 18 bases between them.